This passage covers 32 T cell receptor beta chains from one sample sequenced in a study of chemoradiotherapy in HPV16-positive cancers. Method: immunoSEQ multiplex PCR; TCRdb's copy keeps in-frame clones and lacks some. The sample includes roughly 23,000 clones, 73% of them seen just once. Sampling was carried out from a patient who underwent chemoradiotherapy. These receptor sequences come from a human donor with HPV-associated anogenital cancer.

CDR3 DNA sequence: TGTGCCAGCAGCTCTCGCACAGATACGCAGTATTTT. The encoded protein is CASSSRTDTQYF. This sequence joins TRBV11-1 and TRBJ2-3; D gene unclear. Germline V gene data show CDR1 as SGHAT and CDR2 as FQDESV (reference sequence). This CDR3 has 12 amino acids. With 4 bases removed from V and 1 base from J, the gap between germline ends came to 3 bases. The full variable domain, rest sourced from reference TRBV11-1 and TRBJ2-3, is EAEVAQSPRYKITEKSQAVAFWCDPISGHATLYWYRQILGQGPELLVQFQDESVVDDSQLPKDRFSAERLKGVDSTLKIQPAELGDSAMYLCASSSRTDTQYFGPGTRLTVL.

This clone was recorded only once. This chain links TRBV7-2 with TRBJ2-7, with 12 bases aligning to TRBD2. The germline V gene has CDR1 SGHTA and CDR2 FQGNSA. This CDR3 spans 15 amino acids. Losses at the gene ends were 3 bases for V and 2 bases for J; bases not matched to a gene: 2. The CDR3 nucleotides are TGTGCCAGCAGCTTCCGACTAGCGGGAGCCTACGAGCAGTACTTC. It codes for CASSFRLAGAYEQYF.

This clone has only one observation. This sequence joins TRBV5-5 and TRBJ2-7, with 7 bases lining up with TRBD1. From germline, CDR1 is SGHKS and CDR2 YYEKEE (reference sequence). The CDR3 runs to 13 residues. J was trimmed by 4 bases and V by 3 bases; bases with no gene match: 4. CDR3 protein: CASSYRTGYEQYF. CDR3 sequence (DNA): TGTGCCAGCAGCTACCGGACAGGTTACGAGCAGTACTTC.

The rearrangement links TRBV6-1 to TRBJ1-5; no reliable D call. V was trimmed by 1 base and J by 1 base, leaving 14 bases between them. The CDR3 runs 17 residues. Germline assignment: CDR1 MNHNS and CDR2 SASEGT. The DNA for the CDR3 is TGTGCCAGCAGTGAAGACGGAAGGGTGGCGAGCAATCAGCCCCAGCATTTT. Residues: CASSEDGRVASNQPQHF.

This chain joins TRBV15 and TRBJ1-2; no definite D call. Germline V gives CDR1 LNHNV, CDR2 YYDKDF (reference sequence). CDR3 length equals 11 residues. V lost 0 bases and J 7 bases, leaving 3 bases between the germline ends. The DNA for the CDR3 is TGTGCCACCAGCAGAGACTCTGGCTACACCTTC. Amino acids: CATSRDSGYTF.

CDR3 sequence (DNA): TGTGCCAGCAGTGGGGGGGGGCTCGGCTACACCTTC. This gives the protein CASSGGGLGYTF. This chain links TRBV2 with TRBJ1-2, with D perhaps matching TRBD1 (6 bases). The germline gives CDR1 SNHLY, CDR2 FYNNEI. The length of the CDR3 is 12 residues. The V and J ends lost 4 bases and 8 bases respectively, with 11 bases between them. Using reference TRBV2 and TRBJ1-2 for the parts outside the CDR3, the full variable domain is EPEVTQTPSHQVTQMGQEVILRCVPISNHLYFYWYRQILGQKVEFLVSFYNNEISEKSEIFDDQFSVERPDGSNFTLKIRSTKLEDSAMYFCASSGGGLGYTFGSGTRLTVV.

The chain combines TRBV4-1 with TRBJ1-2; no clear D gene. Germline V gene sequence: CDR1 MGHRA, CDR2 YSYEKL. V lost 0 bases to trimming and J lost 4 bases, with 0 bases between them. This CDR3 spans 11 amino acids. The CDR3: CASSQDYGYTF. In nucleotides, the CDR3 is TGCGCCAGCAGCCAAGACTATGGCTACACCTTC.

In its sample, this clone was seen once. The CDR3, as DNA: TGTGCCTGGACTAGGACAGACTTTAATGAAAAACTGTTTTTT. Protein sequence: CAWTRTDFNEKLFF. The chain combines TRBV30 with TRBJ1-4; D is possibly TRBD1 (6 bases). This CDR3 spans 14 amino acids. The germline V and J ends were trimmed by 4 bases and 4 bases, with 13 bases remaining between them. Germline loops: CDR1 GTSNPN, CDR2 SVGIG (reference sequence).

V usage is TRBV13 and J usage is TRBJ1-2; no clear D gene. The length of the CDR3 is 12 residues. Trimming stripped 5 bases from V and 8 bases from J, with 12 bases between. CDR1 and CDR2 (germline): PRHDT, FYEKMQ (reference sequence). CDR3 sequence: CASSRFRSGYTF. The DNA for the CDR3 is TGTGCCAGCAGCCGATTTCGGAGCGGCTACACCTTC.

The V and J genes are TRBV29-1 and TRBJ1-2; TRBD1 is a possible D gene (5 bases). The CDR3 is made up of 13 amino acids. Per the germline V gene, CDR1 is SQVTM and CDR2 is ANQGSEA. The CDR3 nucleotides are TGCACTTCAACCCTGGGGGGGGTTGGAGGCTACACCTTC. This codes for CTSTLGGVGGYTF.

The chain joins TRBV10-2 to TRBJ1-1; possible D gene TRBD1, 5 bases. V dropped 0 bases and J dropped 3 bases, with 8 bases sitting between them. Germline lookup yields CDR1 WSHSY and CDR2 SAAADI. The CDR3 runs to 14 residues. CDR3 bases: TGCGCCAGCAGTGAGTCTCAGGGAGACACTGAAGCTTTCTTT. Amino acid sequence: CASSESQGDTEAFF.

The chain recombines TRBV9 with TRBJ1-1; D perhaps matches TRBD1 (5 bases). Trimming took off 0 bases at V and 0 bases at J, with 12 bases between the two ends. Germline CDR1 is SGDLS and CDR2 is YYNGEE. The CDR3 length is 16 residues. DNA of the CDR3: TGTGCCAGCAGCGTAGGGGACGGGGTCCTGAACACTGAAGCTTTCTTT. Its protein is CASSVGDGVLNTEAFF.

The CDR3 loop is CASSSTRGRAGPYEQYF. The CDR3, as DNA: TGTGCCAGCAGTTCGACGAGGGGCAGGGCTGGCCCCTACGAGCAGTACTTC. The chain combines TRBV27 with TRBJ2-7; D could derive from TRBD1 or TRBD2 (5 bases each). CDR1 is MNHEY, CDR2 SMNVEV, per germline (reference sequence). V was shortened by 4 bases and J by 2 bases, with 21 bases between the two germline ends. This CDR3 has 17 residues.

This clone was observed a few times. The chain joins TRBV6-5 to TRBJ2-1; possibly TRBD2 for D (5 bases). The V gene lost 5 bases and the J gene lost 4 bases, with 15 bases spanning the gap. CDR3 size: 15 residues. Germline assignment: CDR1 MNHEY and CDR2 SVGAGI. The CDR3 DNA reads TGTGCCAGCAGTAACGGGGTGGACGGATACAATGAGCAGTTCTTC. Translation gives CASSNGVDGYNEQFF.

The rearrangement joins TRBV6-1 to TRBJ2-7, with D perhaps matching TRBD1 (6 bases). The V end lost 4 bases, the J end lost 4 bases, and 17 bases lay between the germline ends. The CDR3 spans 15 residues. Per germline, CDR1 MNHNS and CDR2 SASEGT. DNA for the CDR3: TGTGCCAGCAGTGGACAGGCCACCGCCCCATACGAGCAGTACTTC. Protein sequence: CASSGQATAPYEQYF.

The chain employs TRBV9 and TRBJ2-1; no definite D call. CDR1 and CDR2 (germline): SGDLS, YYNGEE. CDR3 size: 13 residues. V gave up 4 bases and J gave up 6 bases, with 11 bases separating them. The DNA of the CDR3 is TGTGCCAGCAGCCCAAAGGGTGGCAATGAGCAGTTCTTC. Protein product: CASSPKGGNEQFF.

The CDR3 is CASSSPGREGRNEQFF. CDR3 nucleotides: TGTGCCAGCAGCTCGCCGGGGCGGGAGGGCCGTAATGAGCAGTTCTTC. This chain connects TRBV5-4 to TRBJ2-1; 9 bases are a match to TRBD2. CDR3 size: 16 residues. Losses at the gene ends were 3 bases for V and 7 bases for J; bases not matched to a gene: 11. Germline V CDR1 and CDR2: SGHNT, YYREEE (reference sequence).

A few counts support this clone. The V gene is TRBV28, the J gene TRBJ1-5; D not certain. The CDR3 runs to 12 residues. V gave up 3 bases and J gave up 6 bases, with 6 bases separating them. The germline V gene encodes CDR1 MDHEN and CDR2 SYDVKM. DNA for the CDR3: TGTGCCAGCAGTTTCCAGATTCAGCCCCAGCATTTT. This gives the protein CASSFQIQPQHF.

The V and J genes are TRBV7-9 and TRBJ2-5; D perhaps matches TRBD1 (6 bases). Between the trimmed V and J ends, which lost 1 base and 0 bases, there was a span of 6 bases. Per the germline V gene, CDR1 is SEHNR and CDR2 is FQNEAQ (reference sequence). The length of the CDR3 is 14 residues. The CDR3 here is CASSLDRDQETQYF. CDR3 in DNA: TGTGCCAGCAGCTTAGACAGGGACCAAGAGACCCAGTACTTC.

V usage is TRBV2 and J usage is TRBJ2-4, with D unresolved. From germline, CDR1 is SNHLY and CDR2 FYNNEI. The CDR3 has 11 amino acids. The V end lost 5 bases, the J end lost 16 bases, and 15 bases lay between the germline ends. The chain's CDR3 is CASSTFFSAYF. The CDR3 DNA follows: TGTGCCAGCAGTACATTCTTCTCGGCATACTTC.

This clone was recorded a few times. The rearrangement links TRBV5-1 to TRBJ1-1; 7 positions match TRBD1. Germline loops: CDR1 SGHRS, CDR2 YFSETQ. CDR3 length: 15 residues. The V gene end was trimmed by 0 bases and the J gene end by 1 base; junction bases not matched to a gene: 3. CDR3: CASSLDRTGNTEAFF. The CDR3 DNA reads as TGCGCCAGCAGCTTGGACCGGACAGGGAACACTGAAGCTTTCTTT.

This chain uses TRBV28 with TRBJ1-1; possibly TRBD1 for D (5 bases). Trimming cost V 5 bases and J 1 base, with 11 bases left between them. The CDR3 spans 14 residues. The V gene's germline CDR1 is MDHEN and CDR2 SYDVKM. Written as DNA, the CDR3 is TGTGCCAGCAGTCCAGGGACCTGGAACACTGAAGCTTTCTTT. This translates into CASSPGTWNTEAFF.

The rearrangement uses TRBV9 and TRBJ2-2, with TRBD1 matching over 12 bases. V lost 3 bases, J lost 6 bases, and 3 bases stayed unmatched. This CDR3 spans 15 amino acids. Germline assignment: CDR1 SGDLS and CDR2 YYNGEE. The CDR3 DNA reads as TGTGCCAGCAGCGCTCGGGACAGGGGGCCCGGGGAGCTGTTTTTT. As protein: CASSARDRGPGELFF.

The gene calls are TRBV9 and TRBJ2-5; a weak D match, TRBD1 (6 bases). This CDR3 region has 15 residues. The germline CDR1 and CDR2 sequences are SGDLS and YYNGEE. The ends were cut back, 0 bases at V and 5 bases at J, with 14 bases in the middle. The CDR3 DNA follows: TGTGCCAGCAGCGTAGCGGCAGGGGTGGGCGAGACCCAGTACTTC. Translation gives CASSVAAGVGETQYF. The variable domain in full, completed from reference TRBV9 and TRBJ2-5, reads DSGVTQTPKHLITATGQRVTLRCSPRSGDLSVYWYQQSLDQGLQFLIQYYNGEERAKGNILERFSAQQFPDLHSELNLSSLELGDSALYFCASSVAAGVGETQYFGPGTRLLVL.

In nucleotides, the CDR3 is TGTGCCAGCAGCGACAGCCTAACAAATCAGCCCCAGCATTTT. Protein product: CASSDSLTNQPQHF. The chain recombines TRBV2 with TRBJ1-5, with D perhaps TRBD1 (5 bases). The length of the CDR3 is 14 residues. From germline, CDR1 is SNHLY and CDR2 FYNNEI. Trimming removed 6 bases at V and 4 bases at J, with 13 bases between.

This chain links TRBV28 with TRBJ2-7, with D possibly matching TRBD1 (5 bases). Trimming removed 6 bases from V and 4 bases from J, with 16 bases in between. The CDR3 contains 14 residues. Germline V gene sequence: CDR1 MDHEN, CDR2 SYDVKM. The DNA of the CDR3 is TGTGCCAGCAGCCTACCCCGACAGTGGTACGAGCAGTACTTC. Translating it yields CASSLPRQWYEQYF.

The chain uses TRBV28 and TRBJ2-1; D perhaps matches TRBD1 (6 bases). Trimming pared 7 bases from V and 6 bases from J, leaving 16 bases between. The CDR3 length is 14 residues. CDR1 is MDHEN, CDR2 SYDVKM, per germline. CDR3 sequence (DNA): TGTGCCAGCAACTACCAGGGGAATGTCAATGAGCAGTTCTTC. Translating it yields CASNYQGNVNEQFF.

V is TRBV6-1 and J is TRBJ2-7; no clear D gene. The CDR3 runs 11 residues. Trimming removed 6 bases from V and 1 base from J, with 4 bases in between. Germline V lookup: CDR1 MNHNS, CDR2 SASEGT. The DNA for the CDR3 is TGTGCCAGCAGCCAGTCCTACGAGCAGTACTTC. Translating gives CASSQSYEQYF.

This chain uses TRBV15 with TRBJ1-1; TRBD1 might be the D (5 bases). Trimming left V 8 bases short and J 4 bases short, with 26 bases between. The CDR3 consists of 17 residues. Germline V gene lookup returns CDR1 LNHNV and CDR2 YYDKDF (reference sequence). CDR3 in amino acids: CATWMGGVGNLGTEAFF. The CDR3 bases are TGTGCCACCTGGATGGGAGGGGTCGGGAACCTGGGCACTGAAGCTTTCTTT. The full variable domain, with the rest looked up from reference TRBV15 and TRBJ1-1, is DAMVIQNPRYQVTQFGKPVTLSCSQTLNHNVMYWYQQKSSQAPKLLFHYYDKDFNNEADTPDNFQSRRPNTSFCFLDIRSPGLGDTAMYLCATWMGGVGNLGTEAFFGQGTRLTVV.

The chain uses TRBV28 and TRBJ1-5; D is perhaps TRBD1 (5 bases). The length of the CDR3 is 16 residues. V dropped 1 base and J dropped 0 bases, with 10 bases sitting between them. Germline-derived CDR1 and CDR2 are MDHEN and SYDVKM. In DNA form, the CDR3 reads TGTGCCAGCAGTTTATCCAGACAGTATAGCAATCAGCCCCAGCATTTT. It yields the protein CASSLSRQYSNQPQHF.

J is TRBJ1-6 and V is TRBV28; 7 nucleotides match TRBD1. Germline loops: CDR1 MDHEN, CDR2 SYDVKM. This CDR3 has 16 amino acids. V lost 3 bases and J lost 6; bases outside the gene matches: 8. The CDR3 sequence: CASSLVQGVGNSPLHF. The CDR3 DNA follows: TGTGCCAGCAGTTTGGTGCAGGGGGTCGGTAATTCACCCCTCCACTTT.

The rearrangement joins TRBV6-1 to TRBJ2-5; 7 bases map to TRBD1. V was pared by 10 bases and J by 1 base, with 6 bases of the junction left unmatched. Germline V CDR1 and CDR2: MNHNS, SASEGT. There are 13 residues in the CDR3. The CDR3, as DNA: TGTGCCAACAGACAGGGTGCCCAAGAGACCCAGTACTTC. Encoded protein: CANRQGAQETQYF.